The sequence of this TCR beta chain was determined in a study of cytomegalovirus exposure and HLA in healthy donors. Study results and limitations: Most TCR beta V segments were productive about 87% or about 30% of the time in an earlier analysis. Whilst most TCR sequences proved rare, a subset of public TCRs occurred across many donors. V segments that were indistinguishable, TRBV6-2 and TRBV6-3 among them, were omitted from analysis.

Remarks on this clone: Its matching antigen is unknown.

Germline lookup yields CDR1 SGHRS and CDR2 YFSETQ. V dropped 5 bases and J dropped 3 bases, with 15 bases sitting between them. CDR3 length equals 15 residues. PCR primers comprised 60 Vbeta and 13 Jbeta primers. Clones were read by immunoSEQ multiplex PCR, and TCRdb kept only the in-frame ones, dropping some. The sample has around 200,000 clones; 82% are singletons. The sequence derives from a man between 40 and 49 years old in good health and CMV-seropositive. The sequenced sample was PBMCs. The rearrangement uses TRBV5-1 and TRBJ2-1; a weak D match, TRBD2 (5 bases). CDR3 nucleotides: TGCGCCAGCAGGGCCAGCGGAGGTAGCTACAATGAGCAGTTCTTC. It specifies CASRASGGSYNEQFF.